This TCR beta chain was found in a study of shared clonotypes between healthy human individuals. The V end was cut by 3 bases, the J end by 2 bases, with 14 bases between. The germline V gene encodes CDR1 MNHNS and CDR2 SASEGT. CDR3 size: 15 residues. In the source study's methods: Quality scores were absent from the junction-only immunoSEQ sequences, so filtering differed. Clones were sequenced by immunoSEQ multiplex PCR, and TCRdb holds only the in-frame ones, with some missing. Clonal size and the V and J genes are those of that table, whereas D and trimming came from the DNA. The sample shows millions of clones, roughly 96% of them seen only once.

The TCR was taken from a man between 18 and 35 years old in good health. The chain combines TRBV6-1 with TRBJ2-7, with D perhaps TRBD2 (6 bases). Sample: naive CD4+ T cells sorted from blood. Documented subset: CD45RA+ positively selected. Here the CDR3 reads CASSDRGTGTYEQYF. DNA for the CDR3: TGTGCCAGCAGTGACCGCGGGACGGGGACCTACGAGCAGTACTTC.